This T cell receptor (beta chain) was identified in a study of T cell repertoires in cytomegalovirus infection. Overall study: In the study, CMV epitopes included recently identified HLA-C-restricted and well-studied HLA-B-restricted ones. Indications came from public TCR beta signatures; they pointed to CMV infection and to a matching HLA type. Study results and limitations: Summed public TCR beta family frequency identified CMV carriers bearing the relevant HLA. The ex vivo response showed dominance by HLA-C-restricted CMV-specific TCR beta clonotypes.

This clonotype was seen a handful of times. The target antigen is unknown. TCRdb ran MiXCR on the reads and lists one entry per CDR3 protein. The data hold about 55,000 distinct CDR3 sequences, with around a fifth observed a single time. This TCR was sampled from a human donor in good health (CMV status not recorded). Some clones in this sample may be carry-over from other donors' samples. Sequenced here: CD8+ T cells from cultured PBMCs, sampled from culture after CMV antigen stimulation.

CDR3 in amino acids: CASSLRGPRGNQPQHF. As DNA, the CDR3 is TGTGCCAGCAGTTTAAGGGGTCCGAGAGGCAATCAGCCCCAGCATTTT. The chain links TRBV27 to TRBJ1-5, with D possibly being TRBD1 (5 bases). The CDR3 length is 16 residues. The germline V and J ends were trimmed by 2 bases and 2 bases, with 13 bases remaining between them. CDR1 and CDR2 from the germline V gene are MNHEY and SMNVEV (reference sequence).